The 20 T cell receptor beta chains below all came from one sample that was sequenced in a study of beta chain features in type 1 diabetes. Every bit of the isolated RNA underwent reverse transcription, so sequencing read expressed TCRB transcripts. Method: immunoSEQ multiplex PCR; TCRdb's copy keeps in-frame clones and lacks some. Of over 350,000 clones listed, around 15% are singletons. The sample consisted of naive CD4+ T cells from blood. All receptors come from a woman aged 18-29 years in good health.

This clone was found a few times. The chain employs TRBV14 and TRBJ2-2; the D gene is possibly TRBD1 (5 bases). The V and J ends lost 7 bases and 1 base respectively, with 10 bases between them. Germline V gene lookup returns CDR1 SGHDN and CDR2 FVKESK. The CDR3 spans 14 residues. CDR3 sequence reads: CASNDRGNTGELFF. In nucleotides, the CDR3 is TGTGCCAGCAACGACAGAGGGAACACCGGGGAGCTGTTTTTT. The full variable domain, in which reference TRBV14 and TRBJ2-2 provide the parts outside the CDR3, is EAGVTQFPSHSVIEKGQTVTLRCDPISGHDNLYWYRRVMGKEIKFLLHFVKESKQDESGMPNNRFLAERTGGTYSTLKVQPAELEDSGVYFCASNDRGNTGELFFGEGSRLTVL.

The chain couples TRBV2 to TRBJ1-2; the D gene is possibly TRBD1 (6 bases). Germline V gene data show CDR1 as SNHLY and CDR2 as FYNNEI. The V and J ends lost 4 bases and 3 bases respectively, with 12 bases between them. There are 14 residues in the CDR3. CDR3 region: CASSGGGADYGYTF. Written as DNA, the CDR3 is TGTGCCAGCAGTGGGGGGGGCGCGGACTATGGCTACACCTTC.

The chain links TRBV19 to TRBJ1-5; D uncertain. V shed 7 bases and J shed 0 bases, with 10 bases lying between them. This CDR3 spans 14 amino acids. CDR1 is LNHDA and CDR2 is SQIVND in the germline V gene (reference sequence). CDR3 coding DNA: TGTGCCAGTAACTATCATGCTAGCAATCAGCCCCAGCATTTT. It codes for CASNYHASNQPQHF.

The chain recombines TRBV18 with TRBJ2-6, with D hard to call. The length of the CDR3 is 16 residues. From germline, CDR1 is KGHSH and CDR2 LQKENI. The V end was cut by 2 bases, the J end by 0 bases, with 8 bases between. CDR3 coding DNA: TGTGCCAGCTCACCAGTCCCTAGCTCTGGGGCCAACGTCCTGACTTTC. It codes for CASSPVPSSGANVLTF.

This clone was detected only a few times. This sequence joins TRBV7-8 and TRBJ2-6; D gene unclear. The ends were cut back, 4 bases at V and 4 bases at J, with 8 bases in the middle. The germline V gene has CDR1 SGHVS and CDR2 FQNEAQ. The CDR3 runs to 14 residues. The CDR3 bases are TGTGCCAGCAGCTCCGAAGCGGGGGCCAACGTCCTGACTTTC. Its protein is CASSSEAGANVLTF.

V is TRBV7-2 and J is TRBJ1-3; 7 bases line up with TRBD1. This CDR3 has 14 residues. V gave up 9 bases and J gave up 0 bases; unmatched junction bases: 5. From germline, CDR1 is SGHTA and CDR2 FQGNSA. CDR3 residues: CASRTGSSGNTIYF. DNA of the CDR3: TGTGCCAGTAGGACAGGATCCTCTGGAAACACCATATATTTT.

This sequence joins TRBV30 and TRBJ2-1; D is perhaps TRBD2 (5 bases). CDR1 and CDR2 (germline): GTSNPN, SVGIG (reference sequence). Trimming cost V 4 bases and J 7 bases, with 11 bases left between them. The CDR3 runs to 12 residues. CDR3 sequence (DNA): TGTGCCTGGAAAGCGGAGAGGAATGAGCAGTTCTTC. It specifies CAWKAERNEQFF.

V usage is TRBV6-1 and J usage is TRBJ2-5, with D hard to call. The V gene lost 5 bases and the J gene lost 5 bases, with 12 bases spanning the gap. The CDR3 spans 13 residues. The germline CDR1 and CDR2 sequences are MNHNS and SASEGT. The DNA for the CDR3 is TGTGCCAGCAGTATCGATAACTGGGAGACCCAGTACTTC. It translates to CASSIDNWETQYF.

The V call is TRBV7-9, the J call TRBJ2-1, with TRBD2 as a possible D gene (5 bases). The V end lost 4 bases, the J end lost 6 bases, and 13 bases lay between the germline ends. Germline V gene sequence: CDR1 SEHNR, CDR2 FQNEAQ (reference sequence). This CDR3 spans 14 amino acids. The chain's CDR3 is CASSWSGWPNEQFF. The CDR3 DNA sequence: TGTGCCAGCAGCTGGTCGGGGTGGCCCAATGAGCAGTTCTTC.

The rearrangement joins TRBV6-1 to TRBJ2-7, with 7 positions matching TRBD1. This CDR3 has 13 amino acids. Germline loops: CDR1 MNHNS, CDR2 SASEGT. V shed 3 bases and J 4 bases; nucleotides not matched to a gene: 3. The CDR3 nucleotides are TGTGCCAGCAGTGATAGCAGGGGGTACGAGCAGTACTTC. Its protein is CASSDSRGYEQYF.

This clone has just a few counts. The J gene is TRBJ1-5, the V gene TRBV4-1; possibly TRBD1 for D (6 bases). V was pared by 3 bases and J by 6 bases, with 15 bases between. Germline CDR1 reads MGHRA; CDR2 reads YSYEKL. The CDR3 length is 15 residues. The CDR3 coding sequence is TGCGCCAGCAGCCAGGTTGTGGGGGCAGGTCAGCCCCAGCATTTT. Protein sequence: CASSQVVGAGQPQHF.

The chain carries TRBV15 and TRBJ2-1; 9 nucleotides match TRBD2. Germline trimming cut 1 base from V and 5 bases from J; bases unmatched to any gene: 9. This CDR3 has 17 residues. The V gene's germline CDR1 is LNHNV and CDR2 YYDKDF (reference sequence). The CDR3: CATSRAWTSAGNNEQFF. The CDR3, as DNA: TGTGCCACCAGCAGAGCCTGGACTAGCGCGGGAAACAATGAGCAGTTCTTC.

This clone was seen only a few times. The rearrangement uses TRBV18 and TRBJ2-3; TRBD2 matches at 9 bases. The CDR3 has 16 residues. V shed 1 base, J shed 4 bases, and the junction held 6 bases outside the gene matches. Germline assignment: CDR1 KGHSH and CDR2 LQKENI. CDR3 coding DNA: TGTGCCAGCTCACCACAGTCGGCGGGAGGGGCAGATACGCAGTATTTT. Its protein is CASSPQSAGGADTQYF.

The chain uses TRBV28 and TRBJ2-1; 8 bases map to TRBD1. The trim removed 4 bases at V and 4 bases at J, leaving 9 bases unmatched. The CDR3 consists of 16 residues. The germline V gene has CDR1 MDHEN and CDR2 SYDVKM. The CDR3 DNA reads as TGTGCCAGCAGTTCCCCCGGGACAGGTTCATACAATGAGCAGTTCTTC. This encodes CASSSPGTGSYNEQFF.

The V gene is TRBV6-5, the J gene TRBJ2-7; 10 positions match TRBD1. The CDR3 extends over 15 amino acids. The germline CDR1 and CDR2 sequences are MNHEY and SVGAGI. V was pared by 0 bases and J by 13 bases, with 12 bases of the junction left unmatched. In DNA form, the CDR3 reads TGTGCCAGCAGTTACTCCCCGGGACAGGGGCCGCTTCTATACTTC. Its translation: CASSYSPGQGPLLYF.

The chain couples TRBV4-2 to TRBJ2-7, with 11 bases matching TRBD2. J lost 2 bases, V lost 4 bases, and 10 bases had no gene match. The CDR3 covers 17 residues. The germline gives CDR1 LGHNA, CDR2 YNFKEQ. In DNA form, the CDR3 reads TGTGCCAGCAGCCTTTCCGTAACTAGCGGGAGCCCCTACGAGCAGTACTTC. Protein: CASSLSVTSGSPYEQYF.

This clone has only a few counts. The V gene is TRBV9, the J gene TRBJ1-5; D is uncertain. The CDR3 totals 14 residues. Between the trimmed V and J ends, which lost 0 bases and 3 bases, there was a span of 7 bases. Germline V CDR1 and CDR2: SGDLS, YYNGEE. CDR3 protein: CASSVGSFNQPQHF. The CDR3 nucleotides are TGTGCCAGCAGCGTAGGTAGTTTCAATCAGCCCCAGCATTTT.

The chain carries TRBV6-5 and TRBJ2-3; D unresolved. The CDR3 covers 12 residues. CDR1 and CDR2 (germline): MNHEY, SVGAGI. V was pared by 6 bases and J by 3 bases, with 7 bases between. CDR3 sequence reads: CASSSTTDTQYF. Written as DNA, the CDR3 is TGTGCCAGCAGCTCTACTACAGATACGCAGTATTTT.

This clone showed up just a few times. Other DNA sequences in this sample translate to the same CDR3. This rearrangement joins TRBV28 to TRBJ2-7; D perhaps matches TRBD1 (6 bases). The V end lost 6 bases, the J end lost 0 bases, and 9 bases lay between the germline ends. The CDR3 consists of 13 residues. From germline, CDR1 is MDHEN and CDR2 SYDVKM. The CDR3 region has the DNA TGTGCCAGCAGCCCAGGGGACTCCTACGAGCAGTACTTC. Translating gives CASSPGDSYEQYF.

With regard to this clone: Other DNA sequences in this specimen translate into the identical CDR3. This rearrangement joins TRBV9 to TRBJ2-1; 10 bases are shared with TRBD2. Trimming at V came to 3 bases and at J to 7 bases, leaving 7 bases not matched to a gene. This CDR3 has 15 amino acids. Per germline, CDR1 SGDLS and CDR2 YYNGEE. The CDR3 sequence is CASSGGLAGDNEQFF. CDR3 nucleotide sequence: TGTGCCAGCAGCGGTGGTCTAGCGGGAGATAATGAGCAGTTCTTC.